These 23 T cell receptor beta chains were sequenced from one sample in a study of blood T cells in healthy people across ages. Alongside a J-beta primer mix, a sample-barcoded 5' primer served in a second PCR lasting about 7 to 11 cycles. TCRdb passed the 5' RACE reads through MiXCR, listing each CDR3 protein once. The sample carries around 850,000 distinct CDR3 sequences, roughly 34% recorded once. The sample comprised blood. These receptors all stem from a young man in good health.

The genes are TRBV4-1 and TRBJ2-1; the D gene could be TRBD1 or TRBD2 (6 bases each). Per germline, CDR1 MGHRA and CDR2 YSYEKL. This CDR3 has 14 amino acids. V lost 1 base to trimming and J lost 10 bases, with 14 bases between them. The CDR3 bases are TGCGCCAGCAGCCAAGTAGGGGGGTACGGCGAGCAGTTCTTC. Translated, it gives CASSQVGGYGEQFF.

V and J are TRBV7-9 and TRBJ1-1, with D possibly being TRBD1 (6 bases). The CDR3 extends over 14 amino acids. Germline lookup yields CDR1 SEHNR and CDR2 FQNEAQ (reference sequence). V lost 8 bases to trimming and J lost 6 bases, with 19 bases between them. The CDR3, as DNA: TGTGCCAGCCAGGGGCCCGAACAGGGACCTGAAGCTTTCTTT. It encodes CASQGPEQGPEAFF.

This clonotype was recorded once. A much larger clone sits a single nucleotide away, making a read error possible. The chain links TRBV30 to TRBJ2-5; 7 nucleotides match TRBD2. From germline, CDR1 is GTSNPN and CDR2 SVGIG (reference sequence). The CDR3 sequence is 11 residues long. The V and J ends lost 5 bases and 11 bases, in that order; junction bases with no gene match: 8. As DNA, the CDR3 is TGTGCCTGGGGGAGGGCCAATGAGCAGTACTTC. This encodes CAWGRANEQYF. The full variable domain, its missing parts supplied by reference TRBV30 and TRBJ2-5, is SQTIHQWPATLVQPVGSPLSLECTVEGTSNPNLYWYRQAAGRGLQLLFYSVGIGQISSEVPQNLSASRPQDRQFILSSKKLLLSDSGFYLCAWGRANEQYFGPGTRLLVL.

This clonotype was found many times. This chain uses TRBV12-3 or TRBV12-4 with TRBJ2-5; weak D call: TRBD1 (6 bases). Trimming removed 11 bases from V and 4 bases from J, with 14 bases in between. The CDR3 loop spans 12 amino acids. CDR3 protein: CAVGGQVETQYF. CDR3 in DNA: TGTGCCGTAGGGGGTCAGGTAGAGACCCAGTACTTC.

The chain carries TRBV2 and TRBJ1-4, with D unclear. The CDR3 has 14 residues. From germline, CDR1 is SNHLY and CDR2 FYNNEI. V was pared by 5 bases and J by 5 bases, with 12 bases between. CDR3: CASSHDTPNEKLFF. CDR3 bases: TGTGCCAGCAGTCACGACACACCGAATGAAAAACTGTTTTTT.

The chain carries TRBV12-3 or TRBV12-4 and TRBJ1-6; no clear D. The CDR3 length is 15 residues. V was shortened by 1 base and J by 9 bases, with 13 bases between the two germline ends. The CDR3 region is CASSLDGVALSPLHF. DNA of the CDR3: TGTGCCAGCAGTTTAGATGGGGTAGCCCTTTCACCCCTCCACTTT.

Of note for this clonotype: Compared with germline, one end of the junction differs, possibly owing to a read error. The chain links TRBV10-3 to TRBJ2-7, with 9 positions matching TRBD1. The germline V gene encodes CDR1 ENHRY and CDR2 SYGVKD. The CDR3 totals 15 residues. The CDR3 DNA sequence: TGTGCCGTCAGTGAGTCACAGGACAGGGGACACGAGCAGTACTTC. Translated: CAVSESQDRGHEQYF.

The chain has TRBV27 and TRBJ2-7, with no clear D. Germline V lookup: CDR1 MNHEY, CDR2 SMNVEV (reference sequence). Trimming took 2 bases from V and 3 from J, leaving 11 bases between them. This CDR3 is 14 amino acids long. Here the CDR3 reads CASSLDARRYEQYF. The CDR3 bases are TGTGCCAGCAGTTTAGACGCGCGACGCTACGAGCAGTACTTC.

As concerns this clonotype: With a much larger clone just one base away, this may be a read error. The gene calls are TRBV12-3 or TRBV12-4 and TRBJ1-4; possible D gene TRBD1, 5 bases. The CDR3 covers 14 residues. CDR3 sequence (DNA): TGTGCCAGCGCCCTAGGGGTGACTAATGAAAAACCGTTTTTT. Its translation is CASALGVTNEKPFF.

This chain connects TRBV24-1 to TRBJ2-1; 10 bases are a match to TRBD2. CDR1 is KGHDR and CDR2 is SFDVKD in the germline V gene. V gave up 4 bases and J gave up 9 bases; unmatched junction bases: 5. The CDR3 length is 14 residues. CDR3 bases: TGTGCCACCAGTGACCGCGGACTAGCGGTTGAGCAGTTCTTC. Amino acids: CATSDRGLAVEQFF.

The table lists this clonotype with a few counts. A much larger clonotype is one base distant, so this may be a read error. The V and J genes are TRBV12-3 or TRBV12-4 and TRBJ2-1; no clear D. The tail of the sequence fits TRBJ2-7 better, so the J call may be wrong. The CDR3 extends over 14 amino acids. DNA for the CDR3: TGTGCCAGCAGTTTACGCGGCTCCTACAATGAGCAGTACTTC. Protein sequence: CASSLRGSYNEQYF.

This clonotype was observed a few times. The chain combines TRBV12-3 or TRBV12-4 with TRBJ2-2, with TRBD2 matching 10 bases. The V segment lost 6 bases and the J segment 6 bases; nucleotides outside the gene matches: 7. This CDR3 has 15 residues. The CDR3 nucleotides are TGTGCCAGCAGCAAACCTAGCGGGGGACCCGGGGAGCTGTTTTTT. Translating gives CASSKPSGGPGELFF.

This clonotype was seen only once. This may arise from a read error, as a much more abundant clone is one base away. In DNA form, the CDR3 reads TGTGCCAGCAGCGTAGGGGTGAAAGATACGCAGTATTTT. It translates to CASSVGVKDTQYF. V and J are TRBV7-2 and TRBJ2-3; D may be TRBD1 (5 bases). Trimming took 5 bases from V and 5 from J, leaving 11 bases between them. Germline V gene sequence: CDR1 SGHTA, CDR2 FQGNSA. The CDR3 consists of 13 residues.

There are a few counts of this clonotype. The V call is TRBV12-3 or TRBV12-4, the J call TRBJ2-5; D gene unclear. Between the trimmed V and J ends, which lost 3 bases and 5 bases, there was a span of 13 bases. This CDR3 has 14 residues. The CDR3 DNA sequence: TGTGCCAGCAGTTTGCAGCCAGCCGAGGAGACCCAGTACTTC. Its protein is CASSLQPAEETQYF.

The J gene is TRBJ2-7, the V gene TRBV7-2, with D perhaps assigned TRBD1 or TRBD2 (6 bases each). Germline-derived CDR1 and CDR2 are SGHTA and FQGNSA. The CDR3 extends over 14 amino acids. V was pared by 6 bases and J by 6 bases, with 18 bases between. In nucleotides, the CDR3 is TGTGCCAGCAGTCTAATTAGGGGGGACACCGAGCAGTACTTC. Protein: CASSLIRGDTEQYF. Combining the CDR3 with reference TRBV7-2 and TRBJ2-7 gives the whole variable domain GAGVSQSPSNKVTEKGKDVELRCDPISGHTALYWYRQSLGQGLEFLIYFQGNSAPDKSGLPSDRFSAERTGGSVSTLTIQRTQQEDSAVYLCASSLIRGDTEQYFGPGTRLTVT.

The chain is built from TRBV29-1 and TRBJ1-2; perhaps TRBD1 as D (5 bases). The V gene lost 2 bases and the J gene lost 4 bases, with 11 bases spanning the gap. The CDR3 has 13 amino acids. Germline V gene data show CDR1 as SQVTM and CDR2 as ANQGSEA. The CDR3 is CSVESRGGYGYTF. CDR3 coding DNA: TGCAGCGTTGAAAGCCGGGGGGGCTATGGCTACACCTTC.

In this sample, this clonotype turned up many times. A read error may account for a junction end that differs from germline. The chain recombines TRBV13 with TRBJ2-7; D is undetermined. The CDR3 runs 13 residues. Germline V lookup: CDR1 PRHDT, CDR2 FYEKMQ (reference sequence). CDR3 in amino acids: CASSPTGGNEQYF. The CDR3 DNA sequence: TGCGCCAGCAGCCCGACGGGTGGGAACGAGCAGTACTTC.

This clonotype was counted many times. V and J are TRBV6-6 and TRBJ1-6; weak D call: TRBD1 (5 bases). CDR3 length: 16 residues. Trimming cost V 10 bases and J 0 bases, with 16 bases left between them. Germline CDR1 MNHNY, CDR2 SVGAGI (reference sequence). Here the CDR3 reads CATMGGSSSYNSPLHF. CDR3 bases: TGTGCCACTATGGGGGGAAGCAGCTCCTATAATTCACCCCTCCACTTT.

The V gene is TRBV6-1, the J gene TRBJ1-6; D not resolved. The length of the CDR3 is 13 residues. Germline CDR1 reads MNHNS; CDR2 reads SASEGT. Trimming took 8 bases from V and 3 from J, leaving 8 bases between them. This CDR3 reads CASATVYNSPLHF. The CDR3 DNA sequence: TGTGCCAGCGCGACGGTCTATAATTCACCCCTCCACTTT.

V gene TRBV7-8 combines with J gene TRBJ2-1; 11 bases are a match to TRBD2. CDR3 length: 15 amino acids. J was trimmed by 9 bases and V by 4 bases; bases with no gene match: 8. CDR1 is SGHVS and CDR2 is FQNEAQ in the germline V gene. The CDR3: CASSSLGLAVGEQFF. For the CDR3, the DNA is TGTGCCAGCAGCTCCCTGGGACTAGCGGTGGGTGAGCAGTTCTTC.

There are many counts of this clonotype. The V gene is TRBV4-3, the J gene TRBJ2-3; the match to TRBD2 covers 7 bases. Germline V gene sequence: CDR1 LGHNA, CDR2 YSLEER. The CDR3 loop spans 16 amino acids. V lost 2 bases to trimming and J lost 2 bases; unmatched junction nucleotides: 7. CDR3 bases: TGCGCCAGCAGCCAAATCCCGCGGGGGATCACAGATACGCAGTATTTT. Its protein is CASSQIPRGITDTQYF.

This clonotype appeared a few times. The J gene is TRBJ2-3, the V gene TRBV7-2, with D uncertain. The CDR3 contains 14 residues. Trimming pared 5 bases from V and 4 bases from J, leaving 13 bases between. Germline CDR1 is SGHTA and CDR2 is FQGNSA. CDR3 bases: TGTGCCAGCAGCCCGAGACTTCTTCCAGATACGCAGTATTTT. It codes for CASSPRLLPDTQYF.

V and J are TRBV12-3 or TRBV12-4 and TRBJ2-1; D might be TRBD1 (6 bases). V lost 6 bases and J 6 bases, leaving 18 bases between the germline ends. The CDR3 contains 15 residues. CDR3 DNA sequence: TGTGCCAGCAGAGAACAGGGATGGGGTCTCAATGAGCAGTTCTTC. Translated, it gives CASREQGWGLNEQFF.